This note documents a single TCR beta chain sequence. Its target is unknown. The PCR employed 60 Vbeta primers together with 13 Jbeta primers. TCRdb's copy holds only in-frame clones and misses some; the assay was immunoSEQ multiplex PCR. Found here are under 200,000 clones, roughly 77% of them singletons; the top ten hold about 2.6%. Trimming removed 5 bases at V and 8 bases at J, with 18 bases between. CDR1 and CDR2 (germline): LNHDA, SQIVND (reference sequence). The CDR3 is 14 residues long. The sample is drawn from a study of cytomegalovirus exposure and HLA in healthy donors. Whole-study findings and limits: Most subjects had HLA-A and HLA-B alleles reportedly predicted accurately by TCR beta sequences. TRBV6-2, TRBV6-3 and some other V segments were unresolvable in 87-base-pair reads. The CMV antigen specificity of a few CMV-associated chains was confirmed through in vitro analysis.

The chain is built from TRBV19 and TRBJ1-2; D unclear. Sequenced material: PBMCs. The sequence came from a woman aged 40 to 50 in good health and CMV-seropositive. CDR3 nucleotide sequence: TGTGCCAGTAGTTTGACGGTGAGAACGGGGGGCTACACCTTC. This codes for CASSLTVRTGGYTF.